What follows are 2 T cell receptor beta chains derived from one specimen sequenced in a study of early T cells in non-severe SARS-CoV-2 infection. TCRdb ran MiXCR on the 5' RACE reads and lists one entry per CDR3 protein. The sample contains fewer than 95,000 distinct CDR3 sequences, approximately 17% of which appear only once. This specimen was whole blood, taken at baseline. The receptors here all came from an adult who was a healthcare worker with PCR-confirmed SARS-CoV-2 infection or an uninfected control (not recorded which).

On this clonotype: Since a much larger clone is just one base distant, this may be a read error. This chain links TRBV20-1 with TRBJ2-3; D gene ambiguous. The V gene's germline CDR1 is DFQATT and CDR2 SNEGSKA (reference sequence). Trimming cost V 3 bases and J 0 bases, with 4 bases left between them. This CDR3 has 12 amino acids. The DNA for the CDR3 is TGCAGTGCTAGCAGTAGCACAGATACGCAGTATTTT. Protein product: CSASSSTDTQYF.

A few counts support this clonotype. This chain connects TRBV28 to TRBJ2-7; D is possibly TRBD1 (6 bases). Per germline, CDR1 MDHEN and CDR2 SYDVKM. The germline V and J ends were trimmed by 7 bases and 2 bases, with 9 bases remaining between them. The CDR3 covers 12 residues. In nucleotides, the CDR3 is TGTGCCAGCAAGGGGGATGCCTACGAGCAGTACTTC. This sequence encodes CASKGDAYEQYF.